The clone carrying this T cell receptor beta chain was seen many times. Its antigen is unidentified. This record comes from a study of beta chain features in type 1 diabetes. Study results and caveats: Short templates might get an advantage during PCR, and this would be equal in patients and controls. Among all four CD4+ subsets, Type 1 diabetes patients had TCRB CDR3s that were moderately but significantly shorter. Patients showed naive, central memory and Treg TCRB repertoires that appeared more similar than those of healthy donors.

Reverse transcribing all isolated RNA meant expressed TCRB transcripts were sequenced. Repertoires were generated with immunoSEQ multiplex PCR, while TCRdb's copy carries only in-frame clones and drops some. In the table there are 300,000 to 350,000 clones, approximately 9.9% of which are singletons. Trimming cost V 5 bases and J 10 bases, with 18 bases left between them. The CDR3 loop spans 15 amino acids. In germline, CDR1 is SGHAT, CDR2 FQNNGV. It was via CD45RO/CCR7/CD25/CD127/CD95/CD27 that CD4+ naive, central memory, regulatory and stem cell-like memory cells were sorted. Sample: central memory CD4+ T cells from blood. This chain connects TRBV11-2 to TRBJ1-6; tentatively, D is TRBD1 (6 bases). The receptor comes from a man aged 25-45 years with type 1 diabetes. The CDR3, as DNA: TGTGCCAGCAGCCCGAAGGGGGTGATACGATCACCCCTCCACTTT. It yields the protein CASSPKGVIRSPLHF.